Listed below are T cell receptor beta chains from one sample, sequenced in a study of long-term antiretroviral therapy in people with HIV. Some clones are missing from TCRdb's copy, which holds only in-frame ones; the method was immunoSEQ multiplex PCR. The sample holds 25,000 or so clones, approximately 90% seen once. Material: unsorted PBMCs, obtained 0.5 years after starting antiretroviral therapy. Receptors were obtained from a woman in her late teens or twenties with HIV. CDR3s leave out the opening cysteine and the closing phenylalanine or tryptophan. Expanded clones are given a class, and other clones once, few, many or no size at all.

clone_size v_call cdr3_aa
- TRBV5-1 ASSLLQDVTGELF
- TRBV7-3 ASSLLGLAGESETQY
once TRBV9 ASSGRQGGTEAF
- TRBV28 ASQSGAGSYEQY
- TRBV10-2 ASSEPGGVNTEAF
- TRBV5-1 ASSLAGKGLSTEAF
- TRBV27 ASSLLGGAKGANVLT
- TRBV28 ASSFGQPQH
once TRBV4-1 ASSQDLGGSRNEQF
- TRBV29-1 SGKTGGDTEAF
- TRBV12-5 ASGSSSGFGEQF
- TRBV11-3 ASSRGDEKLF
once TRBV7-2 ASSYAGARNTGELF
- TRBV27 ASRPSTGALHEQY
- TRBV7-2 ASSAQEATKNIQY
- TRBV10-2 ASRGNEQF
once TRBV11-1 ASSLSKGTQY
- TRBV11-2 ASSSKASGYTGELF
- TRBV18 ASSPDERWSAQEQY
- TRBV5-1 ASTLENTGELF
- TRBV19 ASTRGGGRSYT
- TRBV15 ATSRERQGGYEQY